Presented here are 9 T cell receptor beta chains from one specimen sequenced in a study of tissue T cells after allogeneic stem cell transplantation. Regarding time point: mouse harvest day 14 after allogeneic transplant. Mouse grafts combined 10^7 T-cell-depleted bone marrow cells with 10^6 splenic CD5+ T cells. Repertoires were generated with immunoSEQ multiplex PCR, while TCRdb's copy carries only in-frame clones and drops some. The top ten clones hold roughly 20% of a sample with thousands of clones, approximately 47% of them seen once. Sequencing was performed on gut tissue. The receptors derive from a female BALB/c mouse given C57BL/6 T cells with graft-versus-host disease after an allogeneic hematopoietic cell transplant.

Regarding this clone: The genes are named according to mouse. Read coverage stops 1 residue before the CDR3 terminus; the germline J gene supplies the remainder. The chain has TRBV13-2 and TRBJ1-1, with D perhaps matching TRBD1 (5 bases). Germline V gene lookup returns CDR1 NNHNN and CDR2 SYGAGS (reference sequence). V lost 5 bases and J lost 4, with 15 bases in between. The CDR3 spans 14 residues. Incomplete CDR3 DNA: TGTGCCAGCGGCACCGGGGGGATTAGCACAGAAGTCTTC. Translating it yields CASGTGGISTEVF. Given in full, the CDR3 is CASGTGGISTEVFF.

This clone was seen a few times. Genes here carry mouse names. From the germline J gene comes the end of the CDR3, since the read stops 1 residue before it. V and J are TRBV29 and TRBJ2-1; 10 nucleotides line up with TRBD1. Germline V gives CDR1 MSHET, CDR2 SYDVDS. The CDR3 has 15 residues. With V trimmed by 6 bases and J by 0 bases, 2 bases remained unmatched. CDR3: CASRGQGYNYAEQFF. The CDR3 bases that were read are TGTGCTAGCAGGGGACAGGGGTATAACTATGCTGAGCAGTTC. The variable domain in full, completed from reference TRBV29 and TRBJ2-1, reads DMKVTQMPRYLIKRMGENVLLECGQDMSHETMYWYRQDPGLGLQLIYISYDVDSNSEGDIPKGYRVSRKKREHFSLILDSAKTNQTSVYFCASRGQGYNYAEQFFGPGTRLTVL.

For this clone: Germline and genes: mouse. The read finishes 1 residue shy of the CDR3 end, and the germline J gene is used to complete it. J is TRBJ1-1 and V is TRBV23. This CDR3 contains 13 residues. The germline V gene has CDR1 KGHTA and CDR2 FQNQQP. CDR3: CSSSQFRVPEVFF. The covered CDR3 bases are TGCTCCAGCAGTCAATTTCGGGTGCCAGAAGTCTTC.

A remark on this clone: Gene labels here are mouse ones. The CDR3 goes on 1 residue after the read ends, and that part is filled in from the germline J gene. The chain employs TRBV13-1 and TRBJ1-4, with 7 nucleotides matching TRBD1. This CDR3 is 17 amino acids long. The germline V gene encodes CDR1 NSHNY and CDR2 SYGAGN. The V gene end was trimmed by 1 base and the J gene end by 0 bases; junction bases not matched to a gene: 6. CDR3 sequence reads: CASSDPGTELSNERLFF. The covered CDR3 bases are TGTGCCAGCAGTGATCCCGGGACAGAACTTTCCAACGAAAGATTATTT. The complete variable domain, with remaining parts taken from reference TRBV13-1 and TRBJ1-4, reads EAAVTQSPRNKVTVTGGNVTLSCRQTNSHNYMYWYRQDTGHGLRLIHYSYGAGNLRIGDVPDGYKATRTTQEDFFLLLELASPSQTSLYFCASSDPGTELSNERLFFGHGTKLSVL.

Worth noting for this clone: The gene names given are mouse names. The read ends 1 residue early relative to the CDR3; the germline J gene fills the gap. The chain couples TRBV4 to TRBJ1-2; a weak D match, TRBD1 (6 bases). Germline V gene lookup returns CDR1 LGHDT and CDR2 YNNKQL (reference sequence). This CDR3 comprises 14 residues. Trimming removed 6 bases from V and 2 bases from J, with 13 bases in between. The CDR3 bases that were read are TGTGCCAGCAGTCCGGGACAATGCAACTCCGACTACACC. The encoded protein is CASSPGQCNSDYT. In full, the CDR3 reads CASSPGQCNSDYTF. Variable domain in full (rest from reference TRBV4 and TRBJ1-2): ETAVFQTPNYHVTQVGNEVSFNCKQTLGHDTMYWYKQDSKKLLKIMFSYNNKQLIVNETVPRRFSPQSSDKAHLNLRIKSVEPEDSAVYLCASSPGQCNSDYTFGSGTRLLVI.

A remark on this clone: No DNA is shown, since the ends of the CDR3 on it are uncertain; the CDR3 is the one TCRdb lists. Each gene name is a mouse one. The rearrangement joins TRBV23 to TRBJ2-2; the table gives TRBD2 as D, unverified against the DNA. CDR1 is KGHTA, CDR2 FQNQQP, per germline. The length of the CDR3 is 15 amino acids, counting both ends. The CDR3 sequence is CSSSQFGEGTGQLYF.

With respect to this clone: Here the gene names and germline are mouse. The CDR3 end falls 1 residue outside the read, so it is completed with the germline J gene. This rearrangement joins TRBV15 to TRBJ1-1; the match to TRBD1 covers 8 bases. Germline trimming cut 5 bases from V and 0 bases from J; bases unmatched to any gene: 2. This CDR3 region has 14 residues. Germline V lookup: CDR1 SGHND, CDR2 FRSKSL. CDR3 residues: CASSGQGANTEVFF. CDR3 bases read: TGTGCCAGCAGTGGACAGGGAGCAAACACAGAAGTCTTC.

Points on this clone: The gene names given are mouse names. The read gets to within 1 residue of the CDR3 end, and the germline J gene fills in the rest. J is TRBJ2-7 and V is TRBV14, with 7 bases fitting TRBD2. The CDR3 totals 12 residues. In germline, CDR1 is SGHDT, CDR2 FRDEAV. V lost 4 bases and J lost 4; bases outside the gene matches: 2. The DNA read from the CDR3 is TGTGCCAGCAGTCGACTGGGTTATGAACAGTAC. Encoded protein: CASSRLGYEQY. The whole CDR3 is CASSRLGYEQYF.

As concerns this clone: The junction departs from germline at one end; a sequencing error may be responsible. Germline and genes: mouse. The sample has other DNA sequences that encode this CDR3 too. CDR3 bases read: TGTGCCAGCAGCCTGTCTGGGGGCTCCTATGAACAGTAC. This gives the protein CASSLSGGSYEQY. The entire CDR3 reads CASSLSGGSYEQYF. The chain joins TRBV26 to TRBJ2-7, with TRBD2 identical over 7 bases. The read is 1 residue too short to cover the CDR3 end, so that end is filled in from the germline J gene. The CDR3 is made up of 14 amino acids. Germline CDR1 reads KGHPV; CDR2 reads FQNQEV (reference sequence). Looking up the rest from reference TRBV26 and TRBJ2-7 gives the full variable domain: NSKVIQTPRYLVKGQGQKAKMRCIPEKGHPVVFWYQQNKNNEFKFLINFQNQEVLQQIDMTEKRFSAECPSNSPCSLEIQSSEAGDSALYLCASSLSGGSYEQYFGPGTRLTVL.